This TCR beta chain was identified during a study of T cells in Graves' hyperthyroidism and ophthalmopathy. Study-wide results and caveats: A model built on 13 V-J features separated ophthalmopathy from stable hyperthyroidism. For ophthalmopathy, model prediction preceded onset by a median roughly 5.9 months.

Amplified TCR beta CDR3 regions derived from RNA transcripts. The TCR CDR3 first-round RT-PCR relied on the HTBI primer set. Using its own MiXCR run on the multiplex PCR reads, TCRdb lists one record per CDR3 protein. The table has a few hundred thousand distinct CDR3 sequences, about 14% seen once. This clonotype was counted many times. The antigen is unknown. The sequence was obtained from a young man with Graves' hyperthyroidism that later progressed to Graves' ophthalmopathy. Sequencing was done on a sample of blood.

CDR3 DNA: TGTGCCAGCAGTATAGCGGGGGGGCTGGAAGAGACCCAGTACTTC. Amino acid sequence: CASSIAGGLEETQYF. The chain recombines TRBV6-1 with TRBJ2-5; 11 positions agree with TRBD2. The CDR3 length is 15 residues. The germline V gene encodes CDR1 MNHNS and CDR2 SASEGT. J lost 3 bases, V lost 5 bases, and 5 bases had no gene match.